Each of the 22 T cell receptor beta chains below was sequenced from the same sample in a study of blood T cell repertoires in COVID-19. Measured with immunoSEQ multiplex PCR; TCRdb has only the in-frame clones, and not every one. Of about 200,000 clones detected, approximately 91% appear once; the ten largest clones hold under 2%. The sequenced material came from peripheral blood. The receptors derive from a man between 18 and 29 years old with active or convalescent COVID-19.

V usage is TRBV27 and J usage is TRBJ2-7; tentatively, D is TRBD1 (7 bases). Germline CDR1 is MNHEY and CDR2 is SMNVEV (reference sequence). The CDR3 is 16 residues long. The V end lost 0 bases, the J end lost 1 base, and 13 bases lay between the germline ends. CDR3 sequence: CASSLSWRGRSYEQYF. Written as DNA, the CDR3 is TGTGCCAGCAGTTTATCTTGGAGGGGGCGGTCCTACGAGCAGTACTTC.

This chain connects TRBV19 to TRBJ2-7; 8 nucleotides match TRBD1. Germline V gives CDR1 LNHDA, CDR2 SQIVND (reference sequence). The V gene end was trimmed by 4 bases and the J gene end by 2 bases; junction bases not matched to a gene: 7. The CDR3 totals 15 residues. The CDR3: CASSTTGTGTYEQYF. The DNA of the CDR3 is TGTGCCAGTAGTACCACCGGGACAGGTACCTACGAGCAGTACTTC.

The chain joins TRBV30 to TRBJ2-7; 7 positions match TRBD2. Trimming removed 0 bases from V and 5 bases from J; junction bases left unmatched: 4. The CDR3 is 13 residues long. Germline V gives CDR1 GTSNPN, CDR2 SVGIG (reference sequence). The CDR3 sequence is CAWSVHRGDEQYF. The DNA for the CDR3 is TGTGCCTGGAGTGTACACCGGGGGGACGAGCAGTACTTC.

V is TRBV6-6 and J is TRBJ2-7; possible D gene TRBD1, 5 bases. This CDR3 spans 11 amino acids. From germline, CDR1 is MNHNY and CDR2 SVGAGI (reference sequence). Trimming removed 7 bases from V and 7 bases from J, with 11 bases in between. The chain's CDR3 is CASIQGGEQYF. Written as DNA, the CDR3 is TGTGCCAGCATCCAGGGTGGAGAGCAGTACTTC.

The chain joins TRBV11-2 to TRBJ2-3; 8 bases align to TRBD1. Germline assignment: CDR1 SGHAT and CDR2 FQNNGV. The CDR3 runs to 15 residues. V shed 1 base, J shed 4 bases, and the junction held 4 bases outside the gene matches. The CDR3 sequence: CASSLVSRGPDTQYF. The CDR3 nucleotides are TGTGCCAGCAGCTTAGTAAGCAGGGGGCCAGATACGCAGTATTTT.

The chain uses TRBV2 and TRBJ1-5, with 7 bases aligning to TRBD1. Germline-derived CDR1 and CDR2 are SNHLY and FYNNEI. Trimming took 4 bases from V and 1 from J; bases not matched to a gene: 4. The CDR3 contains 15 residues. Here the CDR3 DNA reads TGTGCCAGCAGTGTAGGGACAGCAAGCAATCAGCCCCAGCATTTT. Its translation is CASSVGTASNQPQHF. Combining the CDR3 with reference TRBV2 and TRBJ1-5 gives the whole variable domain EPEVTQTPSHQVTQMGQEVILRCVPISNHLYFYWYRQILGQKVEFLVSFYNNEISEKSEIFDDQFSVERPDGSNFTLKIRSTKLEDSAMYFCASSVGTASNQPQHFGDGTRLSIL.

The chain has TRBV19 and TRBJ1-3; D ambiguous. V lost 2 bases and J 1 base, leaving 9 bases between the germline ends. Germline V gene lookup returns CDR1 LNHDA and CDR2 SQIVND (reference sequence). CDR3 length equals 15 residues. CDR3 sequence: CASSISEASGNTIYF. The CDR3 region has the DNA TGTGCCAGTAGTATATCTGAGGCGTCTGGAAACACCATATATTTT.

J is TRBJ1-6 and V is TRBV5-1; 10 bases agree with TRBD1. The CDR3 consists of 16 residues. The trim removed 5 bases at V and 8 bases at J, leaving 10 bases unmatched. Germline lookup yields CDR1 SGHRS and CDR2 YFSETQ. The CDR3 sequence: CASSYGQGEDYSPLHF. CDR3 nucleotides: TGCGCCAGCAGTTATGGACAGGGGGAAGATTATTCACCCCTCCACTTT.

The chain links TRBV2 to TRBJ2-1, with 8 positions matching TRBD1. The V segment lost 7 bases and the J segment 2 bases; nucleotides outside the gene matches: 4. CDR3 length equals 14 residues. Germline assignment: CDR1 SNHLY and CDR2 FYNNEI. Here the CDR3 DNA reads TGTGCCAGCATCGGGACAGGCCCCTACAATGAGCAGTTCTTC. It encodes CASIGTGPYNEQFF.

In DNA form, the CDR3 reads TGTGCCACCAGTGACTCGGTATGGAGCTCCTATAATTCACCCCTCCACTTT. Amino acids: CATSDSVWSSYNSPLHF. This chain links TRBV24-1 with TRBJ1-6; D remains unclear. Trimming pared 4 bases from V and 0 bases from J, leaving 12 bases between. The CDR3 has 17 amino acids. Looked up from germline, CDR1 is KGHDR and CDR2 is SFDVKD.

The gene calls are TRBV28 and TRBJ2-1; TRBD1 aligns across 8 bases. The length of the CDR3 is 15 residues. V shed 4 bases and J 5 bases; nucleotides not matched to a gene: 7. Germline CDR1 MDHEN, CDR2 SYDVKM. The CDR3 DNA reads TGTGCCAGCAGTTCTCCAGGGGGCCATCACAATGAGCAGTTCTTC. Encoded protein: CASSSPGGHHNEQFF.

The chain carries TRBV7-3 and TRBJ2-3; 8 bases match TRBD2. Unmatched junction bases numbered 3, after V lost 5 bases and J lost 2 bases. Per germline, CDR1 SGHTA and CDR2 FQGTGA. CDR3 length: 14 residues. The CDR3 DNA is TGTGCCAGCAGCCCAGCGGGGGTCACAGATACGCAGTATTTT. It codes for CASSPAGVTDTQYF.

In the case of this clone: The sample has other DNA sequences that encode this CDR3 too. CDR3 DNA sequence: TGTGCCAGCGGGCGCCGCACAGATACGCAGTATTTT. It is translated as CASGRRTDTQYF. This rearrangement joins TRBV6-5 to TRBJ2-3; D is unclear. The CDR3 is made up of 12 amino acids. V lost 8 bases to trimming and J lost 1 base, with 7 bases between them. Germline-derived CDR1 and CDR2 are MNHEY and SVGAGI.

The CDR3 region is CASSPPGQGINGYTF. The CDR3 DNA follows: TGTGCCAGCAGCCCGCCGGGACAGGGGATAAATGGCTACACCTTC. The V gene is TRBV7-8, the J gene TRBJ1-2; 10 positions agree with TRBD1. Unmatched junction bases numbered 9, after V lost 5 bases and J lost 6 bases. Germline V gives CDR1 SGHVS, CDR2 FQNEAQ. The CDR3 sequence is 15 residues long.

The DNA of the CDR3 is TGTGCCAGCAGCCACAAATCTAGCGGTGGCTCCTACGAGCAGTACTTC. The encoded protein is CASSHKSSGGSYEQYF. This chain joins TRBV7-9 and TRBJ2-7; 7 positions agree with TRBD2. Per germline, CDR1 SEHNR and CDR2 FQNEAQ (reference sequence). The CDR3 runs to 16 residues. V lost 5 bases, J lost 0 bases, and 10 bases stayed unmatched.

This clone has only one observation. J is TRBJ1-5 and V is TRBV6-5, with D perhaps TRBD1 (6 bases). In germline, CDR1 is MNHEY, CDR2 SVGAGI. The V gene lost 6 bases and the J gene lost 4 bases, with 13 bases spanning the gap. This CDR3 has 14 amino acids. CDR3 region: CASSRGSGNQPQHF. The CDR3 DNA is TGTGCCAGCAGCAGGGGATCGGGTAATCAGCCCCAGCATTTT.

The chain joins TRBV5-4 to TRBJ2-2; 8 nucleotides align to TRBD1. Germline V lookup: CDR1 SGHNT, CDR2 YYREEE (reference sequence). The junction had 7 bases not matched to a gene; V was cut back by 2 bases and J by 4 bases. The CDR3 has 16 amino acids. CDR3 in DNA: TGTGCCAGCAGCTTAGGGACAGGACAGGGCACCGGGGAGCTGTTTTTT. Protein sequence: CASSLGTGQGTGELFF. The complete variable domain, with remaining parts taken from reference TRBV5-4 and TRBJ2-2, reads ETGVTQSPTHLIKTRGQQVTLRCSSQSGHNTVSWYQQALGQGPQFIFQYYREEENGRGNFPPRFSGLQFPNYSSELNVNALELDDSALYLCASSLGTGQGTGELFFGEGSRLTVL.

The V and J genes are TRBV30 and TRBJ2-5; D ambiguous. This CDR3 has 13 amino acids. Trimming left V 2 bases short and J 2 bases short, with 9 bases between. Germline CDR1 is GTSNPN and CDR2 is SVGIG (reference sequence). The CDR3 bases are TGTGCCTGGAGTCGCGGTCGGCAAGAGACCCAGTACTTC. This translates into CAWSRGRQETQYF.

The chain carries TRBV28 and TRBJ2-1; weak D call: TRBD1 (7 bases). The V gene lost 4 bases and the J gene lost 5 bases, with 27 bases spanning the gap. Germline V gene data show CDR1 as MDHEN and CDR2 as SYDVKM. The CDR3 runs to 19 residues. CDR3: CASSSVYIRDREENNEQFF. The CDR3 nucleotides are TGTGCCAGCAGTTCTGTATATATCCGAGACAGGGAGGAAAACAATGAGCAGTTCTTC.

Only one count was recorded for this clone. The J gene is TRBJ2-7, the V gene TRBV3-1 (or the pseudogene TRBV3-2); 10 positions match TRBD1. CDR1 is LGHDT, CDR2 YNNKEL, per germline (reference sequence). CDR3 length: 13 residues. Trimming took 4 bases from V and 7 from J; bases not matched to a gene: 4. The CDR3 here is CASSRDRGREQYF. DNA for the CDR3: TGTGCCAGCAGCCGGGACAGGGGACGGGAGCAGTACTTC.

V usage is TRBV29-1 and J usage is TRBJ1-2; 12 bases are a match to TRBD1. V shed 6 bases, J shed 5 bases, and the junction held 7 bases outside the gene matches. The CDR3 totals 14 residues. Germline values: CDR1 SQVTM, CDR2 ANQGSEA. The CDR3 DNA reads as TGCAGCGTCGGGACAGGGGGCGAAGGGTATGGCTACACCTTC. Its translation is CSVGTGGEGYGYTF.

The chain employs TRBV5-1 and TRBJ2-1; TRBD2 is a possible D gene (7 bases). The CDR3 spans 15 residues. Germline loops: CDR1 SGHRS, CDR2 YFSETQ. Trimming cost V 4 bases and J 6 bases, with 17 bases left between them. The CDR3 DNA follows: TGCGCCAGCAGCCATAACGGGGGGCCCTCCAATGAGCAGTTCTTC. The encoded protein is CASSHNGGPSNEQFF. Based on the CDR3 plus reference TRBV5-1 and TRBJ2-1, the full variable domain is KAGVTQTPRYLIKTRGQQVTLSCSPISGHRSVSWYQQTPGQGLQFLFEYFSETQRNKGNFPGRFSGRQFSNSRSEMNVSTLELGDSALYLCASSHNGGPSNEQFFGPGTRLTVL.